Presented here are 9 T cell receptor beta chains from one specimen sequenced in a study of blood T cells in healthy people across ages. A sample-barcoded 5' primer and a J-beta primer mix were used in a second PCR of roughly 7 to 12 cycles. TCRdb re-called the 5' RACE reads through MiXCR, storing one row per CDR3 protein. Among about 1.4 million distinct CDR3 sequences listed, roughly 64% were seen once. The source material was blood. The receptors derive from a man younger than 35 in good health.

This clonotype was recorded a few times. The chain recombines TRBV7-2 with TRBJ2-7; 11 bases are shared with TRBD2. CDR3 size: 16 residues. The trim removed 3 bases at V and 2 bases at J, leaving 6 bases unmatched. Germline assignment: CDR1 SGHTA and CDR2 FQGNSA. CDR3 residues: CASSLALAGVPYEQYF. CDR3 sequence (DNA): TGTGCCAGCAGCTTGGCACTAGCGGGAGTCCCCTACGAGCAGTACTTC.

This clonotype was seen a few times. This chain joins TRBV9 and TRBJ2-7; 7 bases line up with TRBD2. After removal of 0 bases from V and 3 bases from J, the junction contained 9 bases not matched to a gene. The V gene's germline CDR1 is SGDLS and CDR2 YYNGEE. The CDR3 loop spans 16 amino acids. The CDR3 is CASSVGVGGFRYEQYF. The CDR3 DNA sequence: TGTGCCAGCAGCGTAGGCGTGGGAGGGTTCCGCTACGAGCAGTACTTC. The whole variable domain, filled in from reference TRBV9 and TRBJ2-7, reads DSGVTQTPKHLITATGQRVTLRCSPRSGDLSVYWYQQSLDQGLQFLIQYYNGEERAKGNILERFSAQQFPDLHSELNLSSLELGDSALYFCASSVGVGGFRYEQYFGPGTRLTVT.

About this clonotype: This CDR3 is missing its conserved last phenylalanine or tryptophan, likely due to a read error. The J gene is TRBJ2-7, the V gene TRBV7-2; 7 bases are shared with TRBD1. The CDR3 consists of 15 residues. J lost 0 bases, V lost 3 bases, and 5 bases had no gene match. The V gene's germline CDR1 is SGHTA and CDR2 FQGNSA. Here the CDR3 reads CASSFRGWLSYEQYS. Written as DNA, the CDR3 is TGTGCCAGCAGCTTCAGGGGGTGGCTCTCCTACGAGCAGTACTCC.

This CDR3 is CASSSGTARFYEQYF. Here the CDR3 DNA reads TGCGCCAGCAGCTCCGGGACAGCGAGATTTTACGAGCAGTACTTC. The chain has TRBV5-1 and TRBJ2-7, with 7 bases fitting TRBD1. The J segment lost 4 bases and the V segment lost 3 bases, leaving 10 bases of the junction unmatched. The V gene's germline CDR1 is SGHRS and CDR2 YFSETQ. The CDR3 extends over 15 amino acids.

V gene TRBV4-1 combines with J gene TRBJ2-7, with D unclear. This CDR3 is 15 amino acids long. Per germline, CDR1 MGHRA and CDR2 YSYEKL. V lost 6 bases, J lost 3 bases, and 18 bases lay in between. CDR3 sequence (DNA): TGCGCCAGCAGACCCACTCCACTCTGGCGCTACGAGCAGTACTTC. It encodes CASRPTPLWRYEQYF.

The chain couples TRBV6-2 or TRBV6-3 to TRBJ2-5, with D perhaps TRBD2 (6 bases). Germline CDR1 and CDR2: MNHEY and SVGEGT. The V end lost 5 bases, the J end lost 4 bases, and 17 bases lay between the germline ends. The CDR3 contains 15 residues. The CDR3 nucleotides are TGTGCCAGCAGTACTCCTCGGGGCGGGGTAGAGACCCAGTACTTC. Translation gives CASSTPRGGVETQYF.

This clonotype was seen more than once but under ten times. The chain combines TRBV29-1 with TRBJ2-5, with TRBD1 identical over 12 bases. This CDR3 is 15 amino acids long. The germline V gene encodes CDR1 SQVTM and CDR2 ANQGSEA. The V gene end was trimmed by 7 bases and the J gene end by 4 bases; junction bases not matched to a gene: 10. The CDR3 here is CSAPRDRGLVETQYF. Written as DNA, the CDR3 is TGCAGCGCCCCGCGGGACAGGGGGCTGGTAGAGACCCAGTACTTC.

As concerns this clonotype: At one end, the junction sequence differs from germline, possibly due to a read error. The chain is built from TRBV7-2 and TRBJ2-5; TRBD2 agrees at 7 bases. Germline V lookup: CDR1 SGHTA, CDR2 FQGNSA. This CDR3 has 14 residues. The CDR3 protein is CASSTQRGQDTQYF. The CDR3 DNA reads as TGTGCCAGCAGCACACAGCGGGGTCAAGATACCCAGTACTTC.

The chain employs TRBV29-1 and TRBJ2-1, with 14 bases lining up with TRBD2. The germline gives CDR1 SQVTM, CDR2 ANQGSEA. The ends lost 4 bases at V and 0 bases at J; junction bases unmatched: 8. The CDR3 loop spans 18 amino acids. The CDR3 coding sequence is TGCAGCGTTGTAGGGACTAGCGGGGGCACCAGCTCCTACAATGAGCAGTTCTTC. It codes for CSVVGTSGGTSSYNEQFF.